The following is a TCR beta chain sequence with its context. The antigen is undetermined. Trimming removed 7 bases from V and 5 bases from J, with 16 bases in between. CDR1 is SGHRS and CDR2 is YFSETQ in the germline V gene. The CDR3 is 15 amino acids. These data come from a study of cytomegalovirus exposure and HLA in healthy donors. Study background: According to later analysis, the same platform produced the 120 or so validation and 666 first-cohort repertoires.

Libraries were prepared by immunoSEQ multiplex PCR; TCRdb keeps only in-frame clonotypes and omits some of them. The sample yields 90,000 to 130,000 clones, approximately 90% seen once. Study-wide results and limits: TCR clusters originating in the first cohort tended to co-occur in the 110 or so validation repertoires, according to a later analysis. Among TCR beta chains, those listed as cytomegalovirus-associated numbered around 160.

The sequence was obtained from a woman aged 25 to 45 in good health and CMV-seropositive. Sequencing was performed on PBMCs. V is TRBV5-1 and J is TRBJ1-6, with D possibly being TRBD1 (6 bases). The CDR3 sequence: CASSLTGKDNSPLHF. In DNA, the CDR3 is TGCGCCAGCTCCCTAACAGGGAAGGATAATTCACCCCTCCACTTT.